This T cell receptor beta chain was recovered during a study of cytomegalovirus exposure and HLA in healthy donors. Turning to the study itself: In a later analysis, it was reported that the 90 to 150 validation repertoires had been produced on the same platform as the 670 or so repertoires belonging to the first cohort.

This CDR3 region has 15 residues. Germline lookup yields CDR1 MGHRA and CDR2 YSYEKL. The trim removed 4 bases at V and 4 bases at J, leaving 4 bases unmatched. Clones were read by immunoSEQ multiplex PCR, and TCRdb kept only the in-frame ones, dropping some. Among tens of thousands of clones listed, approximately 97% were seen once. On this clone: The target antigen is unknown.

Regarding the study as a whole: A subsequent analysis found that TCR clusters from the first cohort also tended to co-occur in the roughly 120 validation repertoires, with less than 95% of cluster scores above 0. Roughly 170 TCR beta chains were listed as cytomegalovirus-associated. Despite most TCR sequences being rare, some public TCRs occurred in many donors.

The chain joins TRBV4-1 to TRBJ2-6; 7 nucleotides agree with TRBD1. The clonotype comes from a young woman in good health and CMV-seropositive. Sequencing used PBMCs. CDR3 sequence (DNA): TGCGCCAGCAGCCGAGACAGGGCCGGGGCCAACGTCCTGACTTTC. It translates to CASSRDRAGANVLTF.